This T cell receptor beta chain was recovered during a study of blood T cell repertoires in COVID-19. Overall study: From T cells, B-cell-depleted T cells, or PBMCs came the material, which was cDNA or gDNA.

The assay was immunoSEQ multiplex PCR, and TCRdb's table has in-frame clones only and misses some. The table records roughly 220,000 clones, around 80% of them present only once. Germline CDR1 and CDR2: SGHRS and YFSETQ. V dropped 3 bases and J dropped 4 bases, with 16 bases sitting between them. The CDR3 contains 15 residues. The TCR sequence derives from an older woman who had recovered from COVID-19. This rearrangement joins TRBV5-1 to TRBJ1-2, with a tentative D call TRBD1 (5 bases). Sequencing was carried out using peripheral blood. CDR3 DNA sequence: TGCGCCAGCAGCTCCCGCTCGGGGGGGAGCTATGGCTACACCTTC. Its translation: CASSSRSGGSYGYTF.